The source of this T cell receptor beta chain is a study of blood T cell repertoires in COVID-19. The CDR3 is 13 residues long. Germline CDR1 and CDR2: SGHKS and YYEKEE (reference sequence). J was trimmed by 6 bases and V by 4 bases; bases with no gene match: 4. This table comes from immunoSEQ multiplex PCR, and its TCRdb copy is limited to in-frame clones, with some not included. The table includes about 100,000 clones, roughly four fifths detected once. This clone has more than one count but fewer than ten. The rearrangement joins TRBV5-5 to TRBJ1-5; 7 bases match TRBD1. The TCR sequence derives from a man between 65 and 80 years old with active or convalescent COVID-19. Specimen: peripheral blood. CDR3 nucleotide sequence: TGTGCCAGCAGCCCCTGGACAGGTCAGCCCCAGCATTTT. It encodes CASSPWTGQPQHF.